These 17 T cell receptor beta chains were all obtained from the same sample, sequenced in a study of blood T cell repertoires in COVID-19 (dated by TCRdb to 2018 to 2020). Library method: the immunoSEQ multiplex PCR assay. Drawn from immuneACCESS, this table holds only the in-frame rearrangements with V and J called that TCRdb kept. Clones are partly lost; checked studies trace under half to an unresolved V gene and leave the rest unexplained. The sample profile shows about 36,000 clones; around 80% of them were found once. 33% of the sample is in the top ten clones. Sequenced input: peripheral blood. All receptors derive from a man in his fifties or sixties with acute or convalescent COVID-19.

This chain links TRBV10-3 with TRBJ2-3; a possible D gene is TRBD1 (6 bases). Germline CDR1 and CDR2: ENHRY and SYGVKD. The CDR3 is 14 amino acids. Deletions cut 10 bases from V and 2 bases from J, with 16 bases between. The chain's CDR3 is CASSTGTITDTQYF. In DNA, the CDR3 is TGTGCCAGCTCCACAGGGACCATCACAGATACGCAGTATTTT.

The CDR3 spells CASRKAGVYNEQFF. DNA for the CDR3: TGTGCCAGCAGGAAAGCGGGGGTTTACAATGAGCAGTTCTTC. The chain has TRBV27 and TRBJ2-1; 8 bases line up with TRBD2. The CDR3 sequence is 14 residues long. Trimming at V came to 6 bases and at J to 4 bases, leaving 5 bases not matched to a gene. The germline CDR1 and CDR2 sequences are MNHEY and SMNVEV (reference sequence).

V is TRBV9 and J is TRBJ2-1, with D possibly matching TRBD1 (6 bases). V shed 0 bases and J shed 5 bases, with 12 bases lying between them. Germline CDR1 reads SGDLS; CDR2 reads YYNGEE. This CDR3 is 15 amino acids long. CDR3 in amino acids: CASSVGAGDNNEQFF. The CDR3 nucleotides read TGTGCCAGCAGCGTAGGGGCAGGGGATAACAATGAGCAGTTCTTC.

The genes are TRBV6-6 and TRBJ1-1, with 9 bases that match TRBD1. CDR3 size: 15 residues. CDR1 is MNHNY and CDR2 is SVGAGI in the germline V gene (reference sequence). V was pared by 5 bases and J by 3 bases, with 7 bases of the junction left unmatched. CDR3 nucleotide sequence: TGTGCCAGCAGTCCAAGACAGGGGGTAGACACTGAAGCTTTCTTT. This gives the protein CASSPRQGVDTEAFF.

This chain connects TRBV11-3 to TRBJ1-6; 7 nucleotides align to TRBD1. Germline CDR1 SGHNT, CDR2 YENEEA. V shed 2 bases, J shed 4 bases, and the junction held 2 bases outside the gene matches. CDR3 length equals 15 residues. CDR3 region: CASSLSTGYNSPLHF. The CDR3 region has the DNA TGTGCCAGCAGCTTATCGACAGGGTATAATTCACCCCTCCACTTT.

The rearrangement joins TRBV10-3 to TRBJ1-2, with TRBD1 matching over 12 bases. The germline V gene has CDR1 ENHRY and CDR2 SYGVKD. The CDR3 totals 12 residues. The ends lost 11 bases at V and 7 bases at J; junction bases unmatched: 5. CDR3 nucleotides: TGTGCCGCCCGGGGACAGGGGGCTGGCTACACCTTC. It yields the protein CAARGQGAGYTF.

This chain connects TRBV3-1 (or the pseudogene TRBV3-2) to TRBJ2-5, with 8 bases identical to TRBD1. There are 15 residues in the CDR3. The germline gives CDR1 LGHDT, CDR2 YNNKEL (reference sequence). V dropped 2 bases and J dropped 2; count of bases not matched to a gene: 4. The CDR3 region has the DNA TGTGCCAGCAGCCAACGGACAGGGCTGCAAGAGACCCAGTACTTC. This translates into CASSQRTGLQETQYF.

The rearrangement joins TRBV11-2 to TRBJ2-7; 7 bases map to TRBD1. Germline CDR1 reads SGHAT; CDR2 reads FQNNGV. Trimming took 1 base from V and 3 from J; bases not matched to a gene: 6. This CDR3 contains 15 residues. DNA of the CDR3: TGTGCCAGCAGCTTAGGGGACAGAACCAACTACGAGCAGTACTTC. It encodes CASSLGDRTNYEQYF. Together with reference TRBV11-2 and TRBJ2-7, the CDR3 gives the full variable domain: EAGVAQSPRYKIIEKRQSVAFWCNPISGHATLYWYQQILGQGPKLLIQFQNNGVVDDSQLPKDRFSAERLKGVDSTLKIQPAKLEDSAVYLCASSLGDRTNYEQYFGPGTRLTVT.

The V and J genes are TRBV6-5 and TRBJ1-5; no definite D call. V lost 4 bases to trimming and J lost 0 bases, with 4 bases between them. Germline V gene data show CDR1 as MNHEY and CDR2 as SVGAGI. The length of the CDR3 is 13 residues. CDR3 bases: TGTGCCAGCAGTTTATTTAGCAATCAGCCCCAGCATTTT. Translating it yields CASSLFSNQPQHF.

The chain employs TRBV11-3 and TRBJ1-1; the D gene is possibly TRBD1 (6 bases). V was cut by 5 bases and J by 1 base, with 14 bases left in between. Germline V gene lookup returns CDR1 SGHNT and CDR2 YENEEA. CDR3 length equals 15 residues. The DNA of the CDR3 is TGTGCCAGCAGCAAGACAGGCCTCGGGAACACTGAAGCTTTCTTT. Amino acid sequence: CASSKTGLGNTEAFF.

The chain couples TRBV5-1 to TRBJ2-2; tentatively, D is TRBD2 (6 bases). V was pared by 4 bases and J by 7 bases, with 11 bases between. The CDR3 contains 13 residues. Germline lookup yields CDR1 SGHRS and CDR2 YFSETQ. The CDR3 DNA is TGCGCCAGCAGCAGGGACTCAGGCGGGGAGCTGTTTTTT. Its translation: CASSRDSGGELFF.

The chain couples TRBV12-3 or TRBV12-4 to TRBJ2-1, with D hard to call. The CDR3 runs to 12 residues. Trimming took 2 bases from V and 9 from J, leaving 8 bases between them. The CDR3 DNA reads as TGTGCCAGCAGTTTAAGTAGCTTTGAGCAGTTCTTC. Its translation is CASSLSSFEQFF.

DNA of the CDR3: TGTGCCAGCAGCTTGGACAGGGTTGAAGCTTTCTTT. It codes for CASSLDRVEAFF. V gene TRBV5-4 combines with J gene TRBJ1-1, with D tentatively TRBD1 (6 bases). The germline gives CDR1 SGHNT, CDR2 YYREEE (reference sequence). Trimming cost V 0 bases and J 7 bases, with 7 bases left between them. This CDR3 comprises 12 residues.

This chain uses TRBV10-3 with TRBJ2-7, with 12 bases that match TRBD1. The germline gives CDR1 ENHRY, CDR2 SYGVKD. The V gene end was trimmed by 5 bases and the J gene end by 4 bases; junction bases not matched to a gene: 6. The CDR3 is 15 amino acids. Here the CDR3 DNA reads TGTGCCATCAGTCCCGGGACAGGGGGCGTTTACGAGCAGTACTTC. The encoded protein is CAISPGTGGVYEQYF.

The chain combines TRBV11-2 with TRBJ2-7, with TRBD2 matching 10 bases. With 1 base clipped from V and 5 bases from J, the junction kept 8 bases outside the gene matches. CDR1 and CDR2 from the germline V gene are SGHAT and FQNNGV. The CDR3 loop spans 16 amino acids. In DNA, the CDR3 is TGTGCCAGCAGCTTAGCCCCTAGCGGGAGTCGGGACGAGCAGTACTTC. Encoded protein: CASSLAPSGSRDEQYF.

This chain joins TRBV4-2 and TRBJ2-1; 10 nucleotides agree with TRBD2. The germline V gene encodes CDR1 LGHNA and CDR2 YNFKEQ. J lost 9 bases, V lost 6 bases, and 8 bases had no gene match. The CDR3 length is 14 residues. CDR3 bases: TGTGCCAGCAGGATTCAGCGGGAGGGGGTTGAGCAGTTCTTC. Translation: CASRIQREGVEQFF.

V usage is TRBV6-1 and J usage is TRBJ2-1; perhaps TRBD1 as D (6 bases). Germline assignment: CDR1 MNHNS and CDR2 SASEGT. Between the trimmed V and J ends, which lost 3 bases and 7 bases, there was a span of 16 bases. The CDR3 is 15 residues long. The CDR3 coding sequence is TGTGCCAGCAGTGAGAGGGACATCCTAAGGAATGAGCAGTTCTTC. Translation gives CASSERDILRNEQFF.